These 5 T cell receptor beta chains originate from one sample sequenced in a study of shared clonotypes between healthy human individuals. Assay used: immunoSEQ multiplex PCR; TCRdb lists only in-frame clones, some missing. The sample records approximately 980,000 clones, around 80% being singletons. The material sequenced was memory CD4+ T cells sorted from blood. The sample's subset: CD45RA-negative fraction. The source is a young man in good health.

The V gene is TRBV5-4, the J gene TRBJ2-2; D gene unclear. The germline V gene encodes CDR1 SGHNT and CDR2 YYREEE (reference sequence). CDR3 length equals 14 residues. Deletions cut 1 base from V and 0 bases from J, with 4 bases between. The CDR3 region has the DNA TGTGCCAGCAGCTTGAGCACGAACACCGGGGAGCTGTTTTTT. Translation gives CASSLSTNTGELFF.

This clone has only one observation. CDR3 region: CATQRWGGEQYF. Here the CDR3 DNA reads TGTGCCACCCAAAGGTGGGGGGGAGAGCAGTACTTC. The chain combines TRBV19 with TRBJ2-7; TRBD2 agrees at 7 bases. Germline assignment: CDR1 LNHDA and CDR2 SQIVND (reference sequence). Trimming cost V 10 bases and J 7 bases; bases outside gene matches: 10. The CDR3 length is 12 residues.

This clone was seen once. The V gene is TRBV27, the J gene TRBJ2-6; the D gene is possibly TRBD1 (5 bases). V lost 4 bases and J 1 base, leaving 5 bases between the germline ends. The CDR3 runs 14 residues. From germline, CDR1 is MNHEY and CDR2 SMNVEV (reference sequence). The CDR3 DNA follows: TGTGCCAGCAGTTCAGGGTCTGGGGCCAACGTCCTGACTTTC. Translating it yields CASSSGSGANVLTF.

This chain links TRBV5-4 with TRBJ2-2; D may match TRBD1 or TRBD2 (5 bases each). This CDR3 contains 14 residues. The germline CDR1 and CDR2 sequences are SGHNT and YYREEE (reference sequence). Trimming shortened V by 2 bases and J by 4 bases, and 9 bases separated the two germline ends. The CDR3 protein is CASSFGGPTGELFF. CDR3 DNA sequence: TGTGCCAGCAGCTTTGGGGGTCCCACCGGGGAGCTGTTTTTT.

Only one count was recorded for this clone. This sequence joins TRBV5-6 and TRBJ1-1; TRBD1 matches at 8 bases. CDR3 size: 15 residues. V was clipped by 4 bases and J by 3 bases; unmatched bases: 8. CDR1 is SGHDT and CDR2 is YYEEEE in the germline V gene. CDR3 loop: CASSPTNRGDTEAFF. The CDR3 nucleotides are TGTGCCAGCAGCCCCACAAACAGGGGGGACACTGAAGCTTTCTTT.